A selection of T cell receptor beta chains follows, all from one sample in a study of shared clonotypes between healthy human individuals. Profiled with immunoSEQ multiplex PCR; TCRdb holds only in-frame clones, not every one. The table lists around 1,900,000 clones, around 93% of them singletons. Sequences were obtained from naive CD8+ T cells from PBMCs. The receptors were sampled from a young man in good health. Some clones in this sample may be carry-over from other donors' samples. CDR3s include the opening cysteine and the closing phenylalanine or tryptophan. Each record gives: clone size, D gene, J gene, V gene, CDR3 length, CDR3 protein, CDR3 DNA. The D gene is left open where the match is weak. Where a row states a size, it is once, few, many or the class of an expanded clone; other rows omit it.

clone size: .
D gene: TRBD1
J gene: TRBJ2-2
V gene: TRBV28
CDR3 length: 14
CDR3 protein: CASRRDRDTGELFF
CDR3 DNA: TGTGCCAGCAGACGGGACAGAGACACCGGGGAGCTGTTTTTT

clone size: .
D gene: TRBD2
J gene: TRBJ2-3
V gene: TRBV23-1
CDR3 length: 17
CDR3 protein: CASSPRPGLAWGRKQYF
CDR3 DNA: TGCGCCAGCAGTCCGCGTCCGGGACTAGCGTGGGGGAGGAAGCAGTATTTT

clone size: .
D gene: .
J gene: TRBJ2-7
V gene: TRBV9
CDR3 length: 15
CDR3 protein: CASSVGSSPSYEQYF
CDR3 DNA: TGTGCCAGCAGCGTAGGTAGTTCACCTTCCTACGAGCAGTACTTC

clone size: .
D gene: .
J gene: TRBJ2-7
V gene: TRBV7-8
CDR3 length: 12
CDR3 protein: CASSLGSDEQYF
CDR3 DNA: TGTGCCAGCAGCTTAGGATCCGACGAGCAGTACTTC

clone size: .
D gene: TRBD1
J gene: TRBJ2-7
V gene: TRBV2
CDR3 length: 14
CDR3 protein: CASSERDRFFEQYF
CDR3 DNA: TGTGCCAGCAGTGAAAGGGACAGGTTTTTCGAGCAGTACTTC

clone size: once
D gene: .
J gene: TRBJ2-7
V gene: TRBV9
CDR3 length: 15
CDR3 protein: CASSVEGGGPYEQYF
CDR3 DNA: TGTGCCAGCAGCGTAGAGGGGGGAGGCCCCTACGAGCAGTACTTC

clone size: .
D gene: .
J gene: TRBJ2-7
V gene: TRBV7-9
CDR3 length: 8
CDR3 protein: CASHEQYF
CDR3 DNA: TGTGCCAGTCACGAGCAGTACTTC

clone size: .
D gene: .
J gene: TRBJ1-1
V gene: TRBV19
CDR3 length: 15
CDR3 protein: CASSTWTDLNTEAFF
CDR3 DNA: TGTGCCAGTAGTACTTGGACAGACTTGAACACTGAAGCTTTCTTT

clone size: once
D gene: .
J gene: TRBJ1-1
V gene: TRBV27
CDR3 length: 16
CDR3 protein: CASSSAIGRRKAEAFF
CDR3 DNA: TGTGCCAGCAGTTCCGCCATAGGAAGAAGAAAAGCTGAAGCTTTCTTT

clone size: .
D gene: TRBD2
J gene: TRBJ2-1
V gene: TRBV4-2
CDR3 length: 15
CDR3 protein: CASSRTSGEYNEQFF
CDR3 DNA: TGTGCCAGCAGCCGAACTAGCGGGGAGTACAATGAGCAGTTCTTC

clone size: .
D gene: .
J gene: TRBJ2-3
V gene: TRBV28
CDR3 length: 16
CDR3 protein: CASQLTRRPYTDTQYF
CDR3 DNA: TGTGCCAGCCAATTAACGCGGAGGCCCTACACAGATACGCAGTATTTT

clone size: .
D gene: TRBD1
J gene: TRBJ1-2
V gene: TRBV5-5
CDR3 length: 14
CDR3 protein: CASRFQGAESGYTF
CDR3 DNA: TGTGCCAGCAGGTTCCAGGGGGCGGAGAGTGGCTACACCTTC

clone size: .
D gene: .
J gene: TRBJ1-1
V gene: TRBV5-1
CDR3 length: 13
CDR3 protein: CASSFGGIEEAFF
CDR3 DNA: TGCGCCAGCAGCTTTGGAGGGATCGAGGAAGCTTTCTTT

clone size: .
D gene: .
J gene: TRBJ2-1
V gene: TRBV9
CDR3 length: 15
CDR3 protein: CASSVVAGIYNEQFF
CDR3 DNA: TGTGCCAGCAGCGTAGTGGCAGGAATTTACAATGAGCAGTTCTTC

clone size: .
D gene: .
J gene: TRBJ2-7
V gene: TRBV7-9
CDR3 length: 13
CDR3 protein: CASSLGGPYEQYF
CDR3 DNA: TGTGCCAGCAGCCTGGGAGGACCCTACGAGCAGTACTTC

clone size: .
D gene: .
J gene: TRBJ1-1
V gene: TRBV19
CDR3 length: 14
CDR3 protein: CASSIKGGNTEAFF
CDR3 DNA: TGTGCCAGTAGTATCAAGGGGGGCAACACTGAAGCTTTCTTT

clone size: .
D gene: .
J gene: TRBJ2-7
V gene: TRBV19
CDR3 length: 14
CDR3 protein: CASSNTGAIYEQYF
CDR3 DNA: TGTGCCAGTAGTAATACCGGGGCCATCTACGAGCAGTACTTC

clone size: .
D gene: .
J gene: TRBJ2-1
V gene: TRBV4-3
CDR3 length: 15
CDR3 protein: CASSGRTGSYNEQFF
CDR3 DNA: TGCGCCAGCAGCGGCCGGACGGGATCCTACAATGAGCAGTTCTTC

clone size: .
D gene: .
J gene: TRBJ2-5
V gene: TRBV7-9
CDR3 length: 15
CDR3 protein: CASSLEPGVPETQYF
CDR3 DNA: TGTGCCAGCAGCTTAGAACCAGGGGTCCCAGAGACCCAGTACTTC

clone size: .
D gene: TRBD2
J gene: TRBJ2-1
V gene: TRBV7-3
CDR3 length: 17
CDR3 protein: CASSPIRLAGPYNEQFF
CDR3 DNA: TGTGCCAGCAGCCCGATCCGACTAGCGGGTCCCTACAATGAGCAGTTCTTC

clone size: once
D gene: TRBD1
J gene: TRBJ1-2
V gene: TRBV6-1
CDR3 length: 14
CDR3 protein: CASSEQGAGYGYTF
CDR3 DNA: TGTGCCAGCAGTGAGCAGGGGGCCGGGTATGGCTACACCTTC

clone size: .
D gene: .
J gene: TRBJ1-2
V gene: TRBV7-6
CDR3 length: 13
CDR3 protein: CASSANSNYGYTF
CDR3 DNA: TGTGCCAGCAGCGCAAACAGTAACTATGGCTACACCTTC

clone size: .
D gene: TRBD1
J gene: TRBJ1-1
V gene: TRBV28
CDR3 length: 15
CDR3 protein: CASSFTPGGGTEAFF
CDR3 DNA: TGTGCCAGCAGTTTTACCCCAGGGGGCGGCACTGAAGCTTTCTTT

clone size: .
D gene: .
J gene: TRBJ2-7
V gene: TRBV19
CDR3 length: 13
CDR3 protein: CASSIVGGYEQYF
CDR3 DNA: TGTGCCAGTAGTATAGTCGGGGGCTACGAGCAGTACTTC

clone size: once
D gene: .
J gene: TRBJ2-6
V gene: TRBV7-2
CDR3 length: 14
CDR3 protein: CASSLVGGANVLTF
CDR3 DNA: TGTGCCAGCAGCTTAGTGGGGGGAGCCAACGTCCTGACTTTC

clone size: .
D gene: TRBD1
J gene: TRBJ2-7
V gene: TRBV9
CDR3 length: 16
CDR3 protein: CASSSGAGGGSWEQYF
CDR3 DNA: TGTGCCAGCAGCTCGGGGGCAGGGGGCGGTTCGTGGGAGCAGTACTTC

clone size: .
D gene: TRBD1
J gene: TRBJ1-1
V gene: TRBV7-3
CDR3 length: 14
CDR3 protein: CASSPGGVGTEAFF
CDR3 DNA: TGTGCCAGCAGCCCAGGGGGCGTGGGGACTGAAGCTTTCTTT

clone size: .
D gene: .
J gene: TRBJ2-7
V gene: TRBV7-9
CDR3 length: 14
CDR3 protein: CASSLGMGIMEQYF
CDR3 DNA: TGTGCCAGCAGCTTAGGCATGGGCATAATGGAGCAGTACTTC

clone size: once
D gene: .
J gene: TRBJ1-5
V gene: TRBV7-2
CDR3 length: 14
CDR3 protein: CASSLERANQPQHF
CDR3 DNA: TGTGCCAGCAGCTTAGAGCGGGCAAATCAGCCCCAGCATTTT

clone size: .
D gene: .
J gene: TRBJ2-7
V gene: TRBV9
CDR3 length: 13
CDR3 protein: CASSVGDGDEQYF
CDR3 DNA: TGTGCCAGCAGCGTAGGAGATGGGGACGAGCAGTACTTC

clone size: .
D gene: .
J gene: TRBJ2-7
V gene: TRBV27
CDR3 length: 16
CDR3 protein: CASSPSPGTPGGEQYF
CDR3 DNA: TGTGCCAGCAGTCCCTCCCCCGGGACTCCCGGTGGAGAGCAGTACTTC

clone size: .
D gene: TRBD1
J gene: TRBJ2-1
V gene: TRBV11-3
CDR3 length: 15
CDR3 protein: CASSATGTGNNEQFF
CDR3 DNA: TGTGCCAGCAGCGCAACCGGGACAGGGAACAATGAGCAGTTCTTC

clone size: .
D gene: TRBD1
J gene: TRBJ1-2
V gene: TRBV6-1
CDR3 length: 14
CDR3 protein: CASSEYGQGVGYTF
CDR3 DNA: TGTGCCAGCAGTGAATACGGACAGGGAGTCGGCTACACCTTC

clone size: few
D gene: TRBD2
J gene: TRBJ2-7
V gene: TRBV27
CDR3 length: 15
CDR3 protein: CASSLSLAGSYEQYF
CDR3 DNA: TGTGCCAGCAGTTTATCTCTAGCGGGATCCTACGAGCAGTACTTC

clone size: .
D gene: .
J gene: TRBJ2-1
V gene: TRBV6-5
CDR3 length: 11
CDR3 protein: CASSMGNEQFF
CDR3 DNA: TGTGCCAGCAGTATGGGCAATGAGCAGTTCTTC

clone size: .
D gene: TRBD1
J gene: TRBJ1-1
V gene: TRBV5-5
CDR3 length: 17
CDR3 protein: CASSYRDRGLTNTEAFF
CDR3 DNA: TGTGCCAGCAGCTACCGGGACAGGGGATTAACGAACACTGAAGCTTTCTTT

clone size: .
D gene: .
J gene: TRBJ2-3
V gene: TRBV28
CDR3 length: 15
CDR3 protein: CASSLSGEGPDTQYF
CDR3 DNA: TGTGCCAGCAGTTTATCAGGGGAGGGCCCAGATACGCAGTATTTT

clone size: .
D gene: .
J gene: TRBJ2-2
V gene: TRBV28
CDR3 length: 15
CDR3 protein: CASSLFAKNTGELFF
CDR3 DNA: TGTGCCAGCAGTTTATTTGCGAAGAACACCGGGGAGCTGTTTTTT

clone size: .
D gene: TRBD2
J gene: TRBJ2-2
V gene: TRBV27
CDR3 length: 14
CDR3 protein: CASSYSSGTGELFF
CDR3 DNA: TGTGCCAGCAGTTATTCTAGCGGGACCGGGGAGCTGTTTTTT

clone size: .
D gene: TRBD1
J gene: TRBJ2-7
V gene: TRBV27
CDR3 length: 15
CDR3 protein: CASSPDRGWLYEQYF
CDR3 DNA: TGTGCCAGCAGTCCCGACAGGGGATGGCTATACGAGCAGTACTTC

clone size: .
D gene: .
J gene: TRBJ1-5
V gene: TRBV19
CDR3 length: 15
CDR3 protein: CASSFGSYSNQPQHF
CDR3 DNA: TGTGCCAGTAGCTTTGGGAGCTATAGCAATCAGCCCCAGCATTTT

clone size: .
D gene: .
J gene: TRBJ1-1
V gene: TRBV28
CDR3 length: 13
CDR3 protein: CASSNNWGTEAFF
CDR3 DNA: TGTGCCAGCAGCAATAATTGGGGCACTGAAGCTTTCTTT

clone size: .
D gene: TRBD1
J gene: TRBJ2-7
V gene: TRBV11-3
CDR3 length: 15
CDR3 protein: CASSSRTGANYEQYF
CDR3 DNA: TGTGCCAGCAGCTCCCGGACAGGGGCCAACTACGAGCAGTACTTC

clone size: .
D gene: .
J gene: TRBJ2-1
V gene: TRBV9
CDR3 length: 15
CDR3 protein: CASSVRDAAYNEQFF
CDR3 DNA: TGTGCCAGCAGCGTAAGGGACGCCGCCTACAATGAGCAGTTCTTC

clone size: .
D gene: .
J gene: TRBJ2-5
V gene: TRBV7-9
CDR3 length: 13
CDR3 protein: CASSPGGDETQYF
CDR3 DNA: TGTGCCAGCAGCCCCGGGGGTGACGAGACCCAGTACTTC

clone size: .
D gene: .
J gene: TRBJ1-2
V gene: TRBV4-1
CDR3 length: 14
CDR3 protein: CASSQVGGRVGYTF
CDR3 DNA: TGCGCCAGCAGCCAAGTCGGGGGGCGCGTTGGCTACACCTTC

clone size: once
D gene: TRBD1
J gene: TRBJ1-2
V gene: TRBV9
CDR3 length: 14
CDR3 protein: CASSAADRAVGYTF
CDR3 DNA: TGTGCCAGCAGCGCCGCAGACAGGGCTGTTGGCTACACCTTC

clone size: .
D gene: .
J gene: TRBJ2-2
V gene: TRBV7-9
CDR3 length: 16
CDR3 protein: CASSLEGSTNTGELFF
CDR3 DNA: TGTGCCAGCAGCTTAGAAGGTTCGACGAACACCGGGGAGCTGTTTTTT

clone size: .
D gene: .
J gene: TRBJ1-5
V gene: TRBV2
CDR3 length: 16
CDR3 protein: CASSEWGREHRQPQHF
CDR3 DNA: TGTGCCAGCAGTGAATGGGGCAGGGAGCATCGTCAGCCCCAGCATTTT

clone size: once
D gene: TRBD1
J gene: TRBJ2-1
V gene: TRBV7-3
CDR3 length: 15
CDR3 protein: CASSPLQGKATEQFF
CDR3 DNA: TGTGCCAGCAGCCCTTTACAGGGGAAGGCGACTGAGCAGTTCTTC

clone size: few
D gene: TRBD1
J gene: TRBJ1-5
V gene: TRBV6-6
CDR3 length: 15
CDR3 protein: CASTLDRGGNQPQHF
CDR3 DNA: TGTGCCAGCACCCTGGACAGGGGAGGCAATCAGCCCCAGCATTTT

clone size: .
D gene: TRBD1
J gene: TRBJ2-7
V gene: TRBV18
CDR3 length: 16
CDR3 protein: CASSSYDRGVVYEQYF
CDR3 DNA: TGTGCCAGCTCATCCTATGACAGGGGAGTTGTCTACGAGCAGTACTTC

clone size: once
D gene: .
J gene: TRBJ1-1
V gene: TRBV7-9
CDR3 length: 13
CDR3 protein: CASSSNLTPAAFF
CDR3 DNA: TGTGCCAGCAGCTCAAATCTTACCCCTGCAGCTTTCTTT

clone size: .
D gene: .
J gene: TRBJ2-7
V gene: TRBV10-2
CDR3 length: 12
CDR3 protein: CASRAAYYEQYF
CDR3 DNA: TGCGCCAGCAGGGCAGCGTACTACGAGCAGTACTTC

clone size: .
D gene: TRBD2
J gene: TRBJ2-3
V gene: TRBV27
CDR3 length: 16
CDR3 protein: CASSFVGGLNTDTQYF
CDR3 DNA: TGTGCCAGCAGTTTTGTCGGGGGACTAAACACAGATACGCAGTATTTT

clone size: .
D gene: .
J gene: TRBJ2-2
V gene: TRBV7-6
CDR3 length: 21
CDR3 protein: CASSYSPSGSSKPFSTGELFF
CDR3 DNA: TGTGCCAGCAGCTACAGTCCATCGGGATCAAGTAAGCCTTTCTCCACCGGGGAGCTGTTTTTT

clone size: .
D gene: .
J gene: TRBJ2-7
V gene: TRBV4-3
CDR3 length: 14
CDR3 protein: CASSSGRGNYEQYF
CDR3 DNA: TGCGCCAGCAGCAGCGGAAGGGGGAACTACGAGCAGTACTTC

clone size: .
D gene: .
J gene: TRBJ2-1
V gene: TRBV7-6
CDR3 length: 16
CDR3 protein: CASSPYTSPSLDEQFF
CDR3 DNA: TGTGCCAGCAGCCCCTACACTAGCCCGTCGTTGGATGAGCAGTTCTTC

clone size: once
D gene: TRBD2
J gene: TRBJ2-1
V gene: TRBV30
CDR3 length: 17
CDR3 protein: CAWSGRASGSRYNEQFF
CDR3 DNA: TGTGCCTGGAGTGGAAGGGCTAGCGGGAGCCGTTACAATGAGCAGTTCTTC

clone size: .
D gene: .
J gene: TRBJ2-7
V gene: TRBV7-8
CDR3 length: 13
CDR3 protein: CASSLRRSYEQYF
CDR3 DNA: TGTGCCAGCAGCTTACGTCGGTCCTACGAGCAGTACTTC